Below, 20 T cell receptor beta chains from the same sample are listed, as sequenced in a study of blood T cells in healthy people across ages. Combining a sample-barcoded 5' primer with a J-beta primer mix, a second PCR ran for roughly 7 to 11 cycles. TCRdb analysed the 5' RACE reads with MiXCR anew, one entry per CDR3 protein. The table records about 780,000 distinct CDR3 sequences, about 42% of them present only once. Sequenced: blood. All receptors derive from an elderly man in good health.

The rearrangement joins TRBV6-2 or TRBV6-3 to TRBJ2-3; the match to TRBD2 covers 9 bases. With 0 bases clipped from V and 8 bases from J, the junction kept 3 bases outside the gene matches. The CDR3 runs to 14 residues. Germline V gene lookup returns CDR1 MNHEY and CDR2 SVGEGT. CDR3 sequence: CASSYSGLASTQYF. In DNA form, the CDR3 reads TGTGCCAGCAGTTACTCGGGACTAGCAAGTACGCAGTATTTT.

Comments on this clonotype: One end of the junction varies from germline; a read error may be responsible. The CDR3 loop is CASSEDRALTYEQYF. Here the CDR3 DNA reads TGTGCCAGCAGCGAAGACCGAGCTCTCACCTACGAGCAGTACTTC. The gene calls are TRBV2 and TRBJ2-7, with D unresolved. The germline gives CDR1 SNHLY, CDR2 FYNNEI. The length of the CDR3 is 15 residues.

This clonotype appeared a few times. The genes are TRBV12-3 or TRBV12-4 and TRBJ2-4; the D is unclear. The CDR3 extends over 15 amino acids. V was cut by 3 bases and J by 13 bases, with 22 bases left in between. The CDR3 DNA is TGTGCCAGCAGTTTGGCCCCCGGCCGTAACGGGCAGCAGTACTTC. This codes for CASSLAPGRNGQQYF.

This clonotype has a handful of counts. The chain is built from TRBV6-5 and TRBJ2-5, with 9 bases fitting TRBD2. CDR3 length equals 16 residues. Germline V lookup: CDR1 MNHEY, CDR2 SVGAGI. Trimming removed 0 bases from V and 11 bases from J; junction bases left unmatched: 13. The DNA for the CDR3 is TGTGCCAGCAGTTACTCGATGTCGCTAGCGGGGAATGAGCAGTACTTC. Protein: CASSYSMSLAGNEQYF.

The chain employs TRBV7-9 and TRBJ2-1, with 11 bases aligning to TRBD2. This CDR3 spans 19 amino acids. V was pared by 5 bases and J by 3 bases, with 15 bases of the junction left unmatched. CDR1 and CDR2 (germline): SEHNR, FQNEAQ (reference sequence). In DNA, the CDR3 is TGTGCCAGCAGCAGTCCCGGGACTAGCGGCCGGGACCTCTACAATGAGCAGTTCTTC. Protein: CASSSPGTSGRDLYNEQFF.

The chain couples TRBV20-1 to TRBJ2-4; 10 nucleotides line up with TRBD2. The J call could be wrong; TRBJ2-7 is a better fit for the DNA end. This CDR3 has 15 residues. The germline CDR1 and CDR2 sequences are DFQATT and SNEGSKA (reference sequence). The CDR3, as DNA: TGCAGTGCTAGGCTAGACAGCGGGAGGGCCGGCGAGCAGTACTTC. This sequence encodes CSARLDSGRAGEQYF.

The rearrangement uses TRBV19 and TRBJ1-2; D is ambiguous. With 2 bases removed from V and 6 bases from J, the gap between germline ends came to 13 bases. Germline CDR1 is LNHDA and CDR2 is SQIVND (reference sequence). This CDR3 region has 14 residues. CDR3 residues: CASSITAEGDGYTF. DNA for the CDR3: TGTGCCAGTAGTATAACAGCCGAGGGCGATGGCTACACCTTC. Full variable domain (outside the CDR3, taken from reference TRBV19 and TRBJ1-2): DGGITQSPKYLFRKEGQNVTLSCEQNLNHDAMYWYRQDPGQGLRLIYYSQIVNDFQKGDIAEGYSVSREKKESFPLTVTSAQKNPTAFYLCASSITAEGDGYTFGSGTRLTVV.

This chain connects TRBV4-2 to TRBJ2-3; 10 bases line up with TRBD2. V lost 0 bases, J lost 2 bases, and 5 bases stayed unmatched. The CDR3 loop spans 17 amino acids. Germline CDR1 reads LGHNA; CDR2 reads YNFKEQ. The CDR3 loop is CASSQDQGTSVTDTQYF. The CDR3 DNA reads as TGTGCCAGCAGCCAAGATCAGGGGACTAGCGTCACAGATACGCAGTATTTT.

This clonotype was picked up a small number of times. The genes are TRBV3-1 and TRBJ2-3; the D is unclear. There are 13 residues in the CDR3. V gave up 4 bases and J gave up 7 bases, with 12 bases separating them. Germline loops: CDR1 LGHDT, CDR2 YNNKEL (reference sequence). CDR3 bases: TGTGCCAGCAGCCTGAGAAGCAGAAATACGCAGTATTTT. As protein: CASSLRSRNTQYF.

Only one count was recorded for this clonotype. The V gene is TRBV7-2, the J gene TRBJ2-3; D perhaps matches TRBD1 (5 bases). V was cut by 2 bases and J by 0 bases, with 12 bases left in between. The CDR3 spans 16 residues. Germline V gives CDR1 SGHTA, CDR2 FQGNSA. The CDR3 DNA follows: TGTGCCAGCAGCTTAATGGAGACAGCCAGCACAGATACGCAGTATTTT. The encoded protein is CASSLMETASTDTQYF.

V usage is TRBV9 and J usage is TRBJ2-3; D remains unclear. Germline CDR1 SGDLS, CDR2 YYNGEE. CDR3 length equals 13 residues. The ends were cut back, 0 bases at V and 4 bases at J, with 6 bases in the middle. In nucleotides, the CDR3 is TGTGCCAGCAGCGTAGTCCCCTCAGATACGCAGTATTTT. Translating gives CASSVVPSDTQYF.

The chain links TRBV7-9 to TRBJ1-4; D call uncertain. Germline-derived CDR1 and CDR2 are SEHNR and FQNEAQ (reference sequence). The CDR3 has 13 residues. Trimming stripped 1 base from V and 10 bases from J, with 10 bases between. The CDR3 loop reads CASSLVRGGKLFF. For the CDR3, the DNA is TGTGCCAGCAGCTTAGTCCGAGGTGGAAAACTGTTTTTT.

This clonotype turned up a few times. The J gene is TRBJ2-1, the V gene TRBV12-3 or TRBV12-4; 9 nucleotides agree with TRBD2. CDR3 length: 16 residues. The trim removed 5 bases at V and 9 bases at J, leaving 14 bases unmatched. CDR3 nucleotide sequence: TGTGCCAGCAGTCGACCCGGACTAGCGATATCCAGTGAGCAGTTCTTC. It codes for CASSRPGLAISSEQFF.

This clonotype was seen more than once but under ten times. The V call is TRBV29-1, the J call TRBJ1-1; TRBD1 matches 7 bases. V was clipped by 6 bases and J by 7 bases; unmatched bases: 14. This CDR3 has 14 residues. CDR1 and CDR2 (germline): SQVTM, ANQGSEA. CDR3 in amino acids: CSVAPRGQVGEAFF. The DNA of the CDR3 is TGCAGCGTCGCACCTCGAGGACAGGTCGGTGAAGCTTTCTTT. Complete variable domain (other parts from reference TRBV29-1 and TRBJ1-1): SAVISQKPSRDICQRGTSLTIQCQVDSQVTMMFWYRQQPGQSLTLIATANQGSEATYESGFVIDKFPISRPNLTFSTLTVSNMSPEDSSIYLCSVAPRGQVGEAFFGQGTRLTVV.

This clonotype was picked up a small number of times. The genes are TRBV4-3 and TRBJ1-4, with TRBD1 as a possible D gene (5 bases). The CDR3 is 15 amino acids. Deletions cut 3 bases from V and 1 base from J, with 9 bases between. From germline, CDR1 is LGHNA and CDR2 YSLEER. The CDR3 loop reads CASSHDQGTNEKLFF. The CDR3 nucleotides read TGCGCCAGCAGCCACGACCAGGGAACTAATGAAAAACTGTTTTTT.

The chain employs TRBV7-2 and TRBJ1-2; no firm D call. The CDR3 is 16 residues long. CDR1 and CDR2 (germline): SGHTA, FQGNSA. Trimming pared 1 base from V and 1 base from J, leaving 13 bases between. CDR3: CASSLGWQYLNYGYTF. The CDR3 DNA reads TGTGCCAGCAGCTTAGGATGGCAGTACCTTAACTATGGCTACACCTTC.

V gene TRBV7-9 combines with J gene TRBJ1-2; 7 nucleotides align to TRBD1. From germline, CDR1 is SEHNR and CDR2 FQNEAQ (reference sequence). The CDR3 runs to 16 residues. With 5 bases clipped from V and 6 bases from J, the junction kept 15 bases outside the gene matches. CDR3 amino acids: CASSRDTNRGVDGYTF. The CDR3 nucleotides read TGTGCCAGCAGCCGAGACACAAACAGGGGAGTGGATGGCTACACCTTC.

To note about this clonotype: Being one base from a much bigger clone, this may be a read error. The J gene is TRBJ2-5, the V gene TRBV7-2; 10 bases map to TRBD2. Germline values: CDR1 SGHTA, CDR2 FQGNSA. There are 13 residues in the CDR3. With 7 bases clipped from V and 4 bases from J, the junction kept 3 bases outside the gene matches. The chain's CDR3 is CASTASGRETQYF. The CDR3 DNA reads TGTGCCAGCACCGCTAGCGGGAGAGAGACCCAGTACTTC.

The genes are TRBV4-2 and TRBJ1-4, with 8 bases identical to TRBD1. The junction had 5 bases not matched to a gene; V was cut back by 3 bases and J by 5 bases. CDR1 and CDR2 from the germline V gene are LGHNA and YNFKEQ. The CDR3 contains 15 residues. This chain's CDR3 is CASSQPGQENEKLFF. The CDR3 region has the DNA TGTGCCAGCAGCCAGCCGGGACAGGAGAATGAAAAACTGTTTTTT.

V and J are TRBV25-1 and TRBJ2-3, with 9 bases identical to TRBD2. The CDR3 loop spans 14 amino acids. After removal of 7 bases from V and 6 bases from J, the junction contained 8 bases not matched to a gene. Germline V CDR1 and CDR2: MGHDK, SYGVNS. The CDR3 coding sequence is TGTGCCAGCACCACTAGCGGGTCCGCGGATACGCAGTATTTT. It translates to CASTTSGSADTQYF.